This T cell receptor (beta chain) is drawn from a study of somatic mutations in cytotoxic T cells in rheumatoid arthritis. This table comes from immunoSEQ multiplex PCR, and its TCRdb copy is limited to in-frame clones, with some not included. This table has around 12,000 clones, 55% to 85% appearing once. Germline-derived CDR1 and CDR2 are SNHLY and FYNNEI. There are 21 residues in the CDR3. V lost 5 bases and J 0 bases, leaving 31 bases between the germline ends. The rearrangement links TRBV2 to TRBJ1-1; possibly TRBD1 for D (5 bases). The sample was CD8+ T cells sorted from blood. The clonotype was recovered from an adult with rheumatoid arthritis. This chain's CDR3 is CASSTNKDNSGVDSMNTEAFF. The CDR3 nucleotides are TGTGCCAGCAGTACGAATAAGGACAATTCGGGGGTTGACTCCATGAACACTGAAGCTTTCTTT.